This T cell receptor (beta chain) was identified in a study of cytomegalovirus exposure and HLA in healthy donors. This clone was counted between two and nine times. What it recognizes is unknown. Whole-study findings and limits: Apparent HLA restriction characterized most CMV-associated TCR beta chains in a later analysis.

The PCR made use of 60 Vbeta and 13 Jbeta primers. Profiled with immunoSEQ multiplex PCR; TCRdb holds only in-frame clones, not every one. The sample yields a few hundred thousand clones, 85% to 95% seen once. The sample taken for sequencing was PBMCs. This receptor was taken from a girl aged 2 to 9 in good health and CMV-seronegative.

The CDR3 DNA reads as TGTGCCAGCAGTTACCGGGACAGGGGCACAGATACGCAGTATTTT. Its protein product is CASSYRDRGTDTQYF. V is TRBV6-5 and J is TRBJ2-3; the match to TRBD1 covers 9 bases. Per germline, CDR1 MNHEY and CDR2 SVGAGI. The CDR3 is 15 amino acids. J was trimmed by 1 base and V by 2 bases; bases with no gene match: 1.